A selection of T cell receptor beta chains follows, all from one sample in a study of blood T cell repertoires in COVID-19. Clones were read by immunoSEQ multiplex PCR, and TCRdb kept only the in-frame ones, dropping some. This sample has about 230,000 clones, with about 88% found just once. Material: peripheral blood. The receptor source for this set is a woman aged 60-75 years with acute or convalescent COVID-19. Both conserved end residues are part of each CDR3. A D gene is named only where the DNA matches it firmly. A row's size may be missing; if present it is once, few, many or a size class.

V,J,size,D,DNA,CDR3
TRBV19,TRBJ2-1,-,TRBD1,TGTGCCAGTAGTACGGGACAGGGGGGCGAGCAGTTCTTC,CASSTGQGGEQFF
TRBV9,TRBJ2-1,-,TRBD2,TGTGCCAGCAGCGTAGGCGGGAGCCCCTCCAATGAGCAGTTCTTC,CASSVGGSPSNEQFF
TRBV28,TRBJ1-2,-,TRBD1,TGTGCCAGCAGCTTATCCGGGACAGCTTATGGCTACACCTTC,CASSLSGTAYGYTF
TRBV5-4,TRBJ2-7,-,-,TGTGCCAGCAGCCCACTGGGAGGTGACTCCTACGAGCAGTACTTC,CASSPLGGDSYEQYF
TRBV7-8,TRBJ1-6,few,-,TGTGCCAGCAGCTCTATTAATTCACCCCTCCACTTT,CASSSINSPLHF
TRBV6-2/TRBV6-3,TRBJ2-7,-,TRBD2,TGTGCCAGCAGTTACCCCGCCGGGCGGGGGGGTTTTGGTGATAGTTACGAGCAGTACTTC,CASSYPAGRGGFGDSYEQYF
TRBV30,TRBJ1-5,-,TRBD1,TGTGCCTGGAGTAGGGGACAGCTGGGCAATCAGCCCCAGCATTTT,CAWSRGQLGNQPQHF
TRBV19,TRBJ1-5,-,-,TGTGCCAGTAGCTTTGGGAGCAGGCGGCAGCCCCAGCATTTT,CASSFGSRRQPQHF
TRBV30,TRBJ1-3,-,-,TGTGCCTGGAGTGCCCGGGGGACTGGAAACACCATATATTTT,CAWSARGTGNTIYF
TRBV19,TRBJ1-3,-,-,TGTGCCAGTAGTATGGAGGTTAACTCTGGAAACACCATATATTTT,CASSMEVNSGNTIYF
TRBV11-2,TRBJ1-2,-,TRBD1,TGTGCCAGCAGCGCCCGCGCTATCAGGGGGTCGGATGGCTACACCTTC,CASSARAIRGSDGYTF
TRBV6-5,TRBJ1-4,-,TRBD1,TGTGCCAGCAGCCAGGACAGGGCAACTAATGAAAAACTGTTTTTT,CASSQDRATNEKLFF
TRBV7-9,TRBJ2-2,-,-,TGTGCCAGCAGCCCTCCGCAGGCGACCGGGGAGCTGTTTTTT,CASSPPQATGELFF
TRBV11-2,TRBJ1-1,-,-,TGTGCCAGCAGCTTTGGGGAGGGCACTGAAGCTTTCTTT,CASSFGEGTEAFF
TRBV12-3/TRBV12-4,TRBJ2-7,-,-,TGTGCCAGCAGTTTAGGGCAGTGGGAGCAGTACTTC,CASSLGQWEQYF
TRBV4-1,TRBJ1-4,-,-,TGCGCCAGCAGCCAAGATACTGCAACTAATGAAAAACTGTTTTTT,CASSQDTATNEKLFF
TRBV19,TRBJ1-5,-,-,TGTGCCAGTAGTAGCGATTTACTTCAGCCCCAGCATTTT,CASSSDLLQPQHF
TRBV4-1,TRBJ1-5,-,-,TGCGCCAGCAGCCAAGCGTATGGGGCTGGCAATCAGCCCCAGCATTTT,CASSQAYGAGNQPQHF
TRBV29-1,TRBJ1-2,-,-,TGCAGCGTTGACGTGGCAGGGTCAGGCTATGGCTACACCTTC,CSVDVAGSGYGYTF
TRBV5-1,TRBJ2-7,-,-,TGCGCCAGCAGCTTGTCGACTTTGAGCTCCTACGAGCAGTACTTC,CASSLSTLSSYEQYF
TRBV5-6,TRBJ2-7,-,-,TGTGCCAGCAGCTTGGCCGCTAGAGGCCTGTTGGACGAGCAGTACTTC,CASSLAARGLLDEQYF
TRBV25-1,TRBJ2-7,-,TRBD2,TGTGCCAGCAGTAGAAGGGCGGGGGGACTCGAGCAGTACTTC,CASSRRAGGLEQYF
TRBV4-1,TRBJ2-1,-,TRBD2,TGCGCCACCCTTGGACTAGCGGGGGCGGAGCAGTTCTTC,CATLGLAGAEQFF
TRBV19,TRBJ1-6,-,-,TGTGCCAGTAGTCCACCTACTTCTCGTGATTCACCCCTCCACTTT,CASSPPTSRDSPLHF
TRBV7-9,TRBJ1-6,-,TRBD1,TGTGCCAGCTCAAAGGGGACAGATAATTCACCCCTCCACTTT,CASSKGTDNSPLHF
TRBV5-1,TRBJ2-7,-,TRBD1,TGCGCCAGCAGCTCATCCGGGACAGGGATTCGGTACGAGCAGTACTTC,CASSSSGTGIRYEQYF
TRBV6-4,TRBJ2-7,-,TRBD2,TGTGCCAGCAGGGCCGGGACTAGCGGGTTTAAGGGCTACGAGCAGTACTTC,CASRAGTSGFKGYEQYF
TRBV6-5,TRBJ2-1,once,TRBD1,TGTGCCAGCAGCCGGGGACAGGGGGCCTACAATGAGCAGTTCTTC,CASSRGQGAYNEQFF
TRBV11-2,TRBJ2-7,-,-,TGTGCCAGCAGCTCCGGAGATCCGCAGTACTTC,CASSSGDPQYF
TRBV7-9,TRBJ2-2,-,-,TGTGCCAGCAGCCCCCCCTACAGGGGAGGCACCGGGGAGCTGTTTTTT,CASSPPYRGGTGELFF
TRBV19,TRBJ1-2,-,TRBD1,TGTGCCAGTAGTATAGAAGAGACAGGGGCAGGGAACTATGGCTACACCTTC,CASSIEETGAGNYGYTF
TRBV14,TRBJ1-6,-,-,TGTGCCAGCAGCCAGCGCCCGGAGGTAGTTAATTCACCCCTCCACTTT,CASSQRPEVVNSPLHF
TRBV5-1,TRBJ1-4,-,-,TGCGCCAGCAGCCTACCGTCGGGTTTAGTGGATGAAAAACTGTTTTTT,CASSLPSGLVDEKLFF
TRBV4-2,TRBJ2-7,-,TRBD2,TGTGCCAGCAGCCAAGCAGTAGGGATTAGCGGGAGGGTCCCCTACGAGCAGTACTTC,CASSQAVGISGRVPYEQYF
TRBV4-1,TRBJ1-1,-,-,TGCGCCAGCAGACCCCAGGGGCCGAGGACTGAAGCTTTCTTT,CASRPQGPRTEAFF
TRBV6-5,TRBJ1-3,-,-,TGTGCCAGCGGAGGAGGGGCCCTCTCTGGAAACACCATATATTTT,CASGGGALSGNTIYF
TRBV21-1,TRBJ2-5,-,-,TGTGCCAGCAGCAAAGAGGGCGGGTTGGAGACCCAGTACTTC,CASSKEGGLETQYF
TRBV28,TRBJ2-1,-,TRBD2,TGTGCCAGCAGTTACCCAGCGGGAGGCTCCTACAATGAGCAGTTCTTC,CASSYPAGGSYNEQFF
TRBV7-9,TRBJ2-3,-,TRBD2,TGTGCCAGCAGCTTGGGACTAGCGGGACACACAGATACGCAGTATTTT,CASSLGLAGHTDTQYF
TRBV18,TRBJ2-2,-,TRBD1,TGTGCCAGCTCACCAATCAGGAATTGTGGGCAGGGGGCGCAAGGCGGGGAGCTGTTTTTT,CASSPIRNCGQGAQGGELFF
TRBV19,TRBJ2-7,-,TRBD2,TGTGCCAGTAGACCCGGGACTAGCGGGAGAAACGAGCAGTACTTC,CASRPGTSGRNEQYF
TRBV19,TRBJ2-7,-,TRBD1,TGTGCCAGTAGTACCTCGGGACAGGGAGTATACGAGCAGTACTTC,CASSTSGQGVYEQYF
TRBV3-1/TRBV3-2,TRBJ1-2,-,-,TGTGCCAGCAGCCAAGCCGGGACACCCTATGGCTACACCTTC,CASSQAGTPYGYTF
TRBV2,TRBJ2-2,-,TRBD2,TGTGCCAGCAGGGTTAGCGGGAGAGGAACCGGGGAGCTGTTTTTT,CASRVSGRGTGELFF
TRBV10-1,TRBJ2-1,-,-,TGCGCCAGCAGTGAGGGGGCCGTGGGCGGAACTTACAATGAGCAGTTCTTC,CASSEGAVGGTYNEQFF
TRBV2,TRBJ1-4,-,TRBD1,TGTGCCAGCAGTCTGGGACAGGGCCGGGTGAAAAAACTGTTTTTT,CASSLGQGRVKKLFF
TRBV12-3/TRBV12-4,TRBJ2-7,-,-,TGTGCCAGCAGTTTAGGACAGTCCTACGAGCAGTACTTC,CASSLGQSYEQYF
TRBV7-3,TRBJ1-1,-,TRBD1,TGTGCCAGCAGCTTAACTTTTGACAGGGCGAACACTGAAGCTTTCTTT,CASSLTFDRANTEAFF